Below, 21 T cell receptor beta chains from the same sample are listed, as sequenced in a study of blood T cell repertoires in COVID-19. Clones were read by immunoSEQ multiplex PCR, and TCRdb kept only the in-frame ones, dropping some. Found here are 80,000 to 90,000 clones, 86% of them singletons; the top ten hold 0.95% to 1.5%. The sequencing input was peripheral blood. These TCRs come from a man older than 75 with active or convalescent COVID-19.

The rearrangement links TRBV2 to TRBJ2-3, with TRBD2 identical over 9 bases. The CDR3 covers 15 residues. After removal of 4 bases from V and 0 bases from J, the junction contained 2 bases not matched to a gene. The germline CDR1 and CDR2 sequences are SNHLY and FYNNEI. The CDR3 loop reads CASSVLAGSTDTQYF. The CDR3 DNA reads TGTGCCAGCAGTGTCCTAGCGGGGAGCACAGATACGCAGTATTTT.

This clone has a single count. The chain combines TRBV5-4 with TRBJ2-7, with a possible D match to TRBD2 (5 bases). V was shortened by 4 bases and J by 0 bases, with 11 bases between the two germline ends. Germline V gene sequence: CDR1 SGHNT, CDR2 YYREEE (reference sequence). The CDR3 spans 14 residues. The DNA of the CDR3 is TGTGCCAGCAGCGCGGGCTTTAGCTCCTACGAGCAGTACTTC. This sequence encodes CASSAGFSSYEQYF.

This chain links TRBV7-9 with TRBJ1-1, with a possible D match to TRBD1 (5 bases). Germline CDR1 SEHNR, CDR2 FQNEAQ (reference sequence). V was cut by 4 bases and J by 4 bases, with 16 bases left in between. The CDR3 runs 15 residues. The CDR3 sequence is CASSSSRGVGTEAFF. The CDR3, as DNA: TGTGCCAGCAGCTCGAGTCGGGGGGTTGGCACTGAAGCTTTCTTT. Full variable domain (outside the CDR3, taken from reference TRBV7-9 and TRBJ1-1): DTGVSQNPRHKITKRGQNVTFRCDPISEHNRLYWYRQTLGQGPEFLTYFQNEAQLEKSRLLSDRFSAERPKGSFSTLEIQRTEQGDSAMYLCASSSSRGVGTEAFFGQGTRLTVV.

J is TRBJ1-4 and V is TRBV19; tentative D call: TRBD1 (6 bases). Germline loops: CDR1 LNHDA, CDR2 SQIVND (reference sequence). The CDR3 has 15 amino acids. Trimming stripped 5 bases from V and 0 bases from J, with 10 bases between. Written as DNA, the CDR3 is TGTGCCAGTAGTCCCCGACAGGCAACTAATGAAAAACTGTTTTTT. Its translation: CASSPRQATNEKLFF.

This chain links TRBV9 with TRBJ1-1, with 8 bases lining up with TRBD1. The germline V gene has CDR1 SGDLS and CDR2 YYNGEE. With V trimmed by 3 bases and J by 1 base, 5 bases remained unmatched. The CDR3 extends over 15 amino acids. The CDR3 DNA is TGTGCCAGCAGCGAGGCAGGGGGCAGGAACACTGAAGCTTTCTTT. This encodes CASSEAGGRNTEAFF.

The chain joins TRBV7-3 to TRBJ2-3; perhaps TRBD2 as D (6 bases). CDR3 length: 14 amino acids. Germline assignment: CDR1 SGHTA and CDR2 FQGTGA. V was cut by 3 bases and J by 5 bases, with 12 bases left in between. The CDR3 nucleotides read TGTGCCAGCAGCTTCGGCGGGGCTGAAGATACGCAGTATTTT. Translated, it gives CASSFGGAEDTQYF.

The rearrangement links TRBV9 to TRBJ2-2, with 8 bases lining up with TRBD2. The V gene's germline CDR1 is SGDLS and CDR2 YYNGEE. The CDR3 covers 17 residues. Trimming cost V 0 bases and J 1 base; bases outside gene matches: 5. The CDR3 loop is CASSVAGGPVNTGELFF. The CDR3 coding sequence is TGTGCCAGCAGCGTAGCGGGAGGGCCTGTGAACACCGGGGAGCTGTTTTTT. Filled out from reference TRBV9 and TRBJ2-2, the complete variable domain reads DSGVTQTPKHLITATGQRVTLRCSPRSGDLSVYWYQQSLDQGLQFLIQYYNGEERAKGNILERFSAQQFPDLHSELNLSSLELGDSALYFCASSVAGGPVNTGELFFGEGSRLTVL.

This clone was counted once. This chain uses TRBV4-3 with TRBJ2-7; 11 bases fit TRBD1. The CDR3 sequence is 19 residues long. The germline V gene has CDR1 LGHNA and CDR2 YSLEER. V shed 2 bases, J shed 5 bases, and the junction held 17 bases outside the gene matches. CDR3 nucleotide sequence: TGCGCCAGCAGCCAACTGGGACAGGGGGTTCTCTGGGCATCCAACGAGCAGTACTTC. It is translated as CASSQLGQGVLWASNEQYF.

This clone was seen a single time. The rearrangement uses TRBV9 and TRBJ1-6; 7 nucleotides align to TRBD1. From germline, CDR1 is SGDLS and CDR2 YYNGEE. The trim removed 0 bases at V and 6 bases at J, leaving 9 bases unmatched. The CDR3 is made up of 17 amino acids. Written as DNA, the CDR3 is TGTGCCAGCAGCGTAGATCGCGAGAACAGGGGTAATTCACCCCTCCACTTT. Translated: CASSVDRENRGNSPLHF.

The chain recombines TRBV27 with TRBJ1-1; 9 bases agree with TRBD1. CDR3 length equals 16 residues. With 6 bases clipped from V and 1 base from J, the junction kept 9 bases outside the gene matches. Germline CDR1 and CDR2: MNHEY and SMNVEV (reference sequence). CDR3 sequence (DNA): TGTGCCAGCAGAGGGACAGGGTTCGGAAGGAACACTGAAGCTTTCTTT. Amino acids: CASRGTGFGRNTEAFF.

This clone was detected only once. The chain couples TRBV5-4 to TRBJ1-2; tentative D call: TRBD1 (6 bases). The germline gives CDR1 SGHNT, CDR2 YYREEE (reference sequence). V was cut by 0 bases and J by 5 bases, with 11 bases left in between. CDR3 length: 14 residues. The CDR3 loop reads CASSLGAGVYGYTF. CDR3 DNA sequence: TGTGCCAGCAGCTTGGGGGCAGGGGTGTATGGCTACACCTTC.

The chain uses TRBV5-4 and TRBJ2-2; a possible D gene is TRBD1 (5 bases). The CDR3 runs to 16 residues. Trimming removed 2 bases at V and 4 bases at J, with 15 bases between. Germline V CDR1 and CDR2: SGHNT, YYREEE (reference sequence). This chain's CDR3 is CASSFSAQGATGELFF. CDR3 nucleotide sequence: TGTGCCAGCAGCTTTTCTGCGCAGGGCGCCACCGGGGAGCTGTTTTTT. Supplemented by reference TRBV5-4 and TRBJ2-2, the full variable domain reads ETGVTQSPTHLIKTRGQQVTLRCSSQSGHNTVSWYQQALGQGPQFIFQYYREEENGRGNFPPRFSGLQFPNYSSELNVNALELDDSALYLCASSFSAQGATGELFFGEGSRLTVL.

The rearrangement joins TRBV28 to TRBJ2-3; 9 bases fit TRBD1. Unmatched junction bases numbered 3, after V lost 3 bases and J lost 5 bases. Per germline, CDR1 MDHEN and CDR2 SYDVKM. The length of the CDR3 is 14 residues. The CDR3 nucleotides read TGTGCCAGCAGTTTCGGGACAGGGAAAGATACGCAGTATTTT. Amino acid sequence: CASSFGTGKDTQYF.

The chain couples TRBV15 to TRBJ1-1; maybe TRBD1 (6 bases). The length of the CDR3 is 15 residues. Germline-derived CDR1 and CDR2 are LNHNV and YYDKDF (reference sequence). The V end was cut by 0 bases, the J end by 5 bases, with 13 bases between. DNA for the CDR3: TGTGCCACCAGCAGAGATTTCAGGGGCCGTACTGAAGCTTTCTTT. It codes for CATSRDFRGRTEAFF.

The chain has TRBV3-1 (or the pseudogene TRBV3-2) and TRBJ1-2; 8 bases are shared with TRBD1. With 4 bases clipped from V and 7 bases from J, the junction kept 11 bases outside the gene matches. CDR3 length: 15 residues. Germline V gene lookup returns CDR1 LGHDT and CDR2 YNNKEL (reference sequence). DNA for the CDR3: TGTGCCAGCAGCCTGGTGAGACAGGGGTTAGTTGGCTACACCTTC. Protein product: CASSLVRQGLVGYTF.

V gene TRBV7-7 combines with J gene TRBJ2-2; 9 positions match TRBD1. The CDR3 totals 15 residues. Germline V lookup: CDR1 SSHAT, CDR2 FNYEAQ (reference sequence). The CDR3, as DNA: TGTGCTAGCGCTGAGGGGACAGGGCTCACCGGGGAGCTGTTTTTT. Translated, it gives CASAEGTGLTGELFF.

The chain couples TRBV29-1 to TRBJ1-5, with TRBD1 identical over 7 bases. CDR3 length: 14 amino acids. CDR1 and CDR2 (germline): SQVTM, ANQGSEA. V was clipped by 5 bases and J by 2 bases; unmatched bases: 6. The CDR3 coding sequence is TGCAGCGTTATTGACAGGGACGGCAATCAGCCCCAGCATTTT. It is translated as CSVIDRDGNQPQHF.

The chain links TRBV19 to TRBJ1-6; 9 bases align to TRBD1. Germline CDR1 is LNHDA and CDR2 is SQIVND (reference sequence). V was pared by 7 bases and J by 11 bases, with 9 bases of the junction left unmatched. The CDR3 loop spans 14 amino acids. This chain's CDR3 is CASTPRRDRAPLHF. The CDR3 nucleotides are TGTGCCAGTACCCCGCGCCGGGACAGGGCACCCCTCCACTTT.

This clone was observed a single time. For the CDR3, the DNA is TGTGCCATCAGTGAGTCTCGGGACAGGGGATTCCATGGCTACACCTTC. This sequence encodes CAISESRDRGFHGYTF. The chain uses TRBV10-3 and TRBJ1-2, with TRBD1 matching over 10 bases. Trimming cost V 0 bases and J 6 bases; bases outside gene matches: 7. The CDR3 covers 16 residues. Germline CDR1 ENHRY, CDR2 SYGVKD.

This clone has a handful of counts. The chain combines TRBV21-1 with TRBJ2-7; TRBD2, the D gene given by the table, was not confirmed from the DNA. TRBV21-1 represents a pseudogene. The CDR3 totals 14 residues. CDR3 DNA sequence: TGTGCCAGCAGTGTTCTAGCGGGAGTGTACGAGCAGTACTTC. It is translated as CASSVLAGVYEQYF.

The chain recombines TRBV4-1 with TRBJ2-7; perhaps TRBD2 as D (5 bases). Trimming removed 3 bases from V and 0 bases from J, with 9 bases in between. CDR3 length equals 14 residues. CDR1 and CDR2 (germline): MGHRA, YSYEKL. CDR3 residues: CASSQPGISYEQYF. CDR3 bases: TGCGCCAGCAGCCAGCCGGGGATCTCCTACGAGCAGTACTTC.